Listed here are 8 T cell receptor beta chains from one sample, sequenced in a study of regulatory dendritic cells for organ transplantation. The antigens of these receptors remain unknown. Method: immunoSEQ multiplex PCR; TCRdb's copy keeps in-frame clones and lacks some. The sample holds some 13,000 clones, roughly 79% seen once. Sorted subsets were CFSE-labeled and cultured roughly five days with allogeneic dendritic cells. The sequencing sample was made of naive CD8+ T cells from blood cultured with regulatory dendritic cells. Subset of the sample: CD45RA+ naive T cells. The receptors stem from a human donor in good health.

V usage is TRBV5-1 and J usage is TRBJ2-5; 11 nucleotides agree with TRBD1. The junction had 8 bases not matched to a gene; V was cut back by 2 bases and J by 5 bases. The CDR3 runs to 16 residues. CDR1 and CDR2 (germline): SGHRS, YFSETQ. The CDR3: CASSFSGQGVWETQYF. DNA for the CDR3: TGCGCCAGCAGCTTCTCGGGACAGGGGGTCTGGGAGACCCAGTACTTC.

This clone was detected only a few times. The chain carries TRBV9 and TRBJ1-2, with TRBD1 identical over 9 bases. The junction had 6 bases not matched to a gene; V was cut back by 4 bases and J by 2 bases. The CDR3 is 15 amino acids. CDR1 is SGDLS and CDR2 is YYNGEE in the germline V gene. The CDR3 nucleotides are TGTGCCAGCAGCACGGGACAGGGAAGAAACTATGGCTACACCTTC. Protein: CASSTGQGRNYGYTF.

V and J are TRBV7-2 and TRBJ2-7; D is perhaps TRBD2 (6 bases). CDR3 length: 13 residues. Trimming cost V 0 bases and J 5 bases, with 8 bases left between them. Germline values: CDR1 SGHTA, CDR2 FQGNSA. CDR3 sequence (DNA): TGTGCCAGCAGCTTAGCAGGAGGGAACGAGCAGTACTTC. The encoded protein is CASSLAGGNEQYF.

The chain combines TRBV19 with TRBJ1-1, with 7 bases lining up with TRBD1. Per the germline V gene, CDR1 is LNHDA and CDR2 is SQIVND (reference sequence). The CDR3 has 12 amino acids. V lost 7 bases, J lost 6 bases, and 5 bases stayed unmatched. CDR3 nucleotides: TGTGCCAGTACCCTCGGGACAGCTGAAGCTTTCTTT. Its protein product is CASTLGTAEAFF.

The chain carries TRBV9 and TRBJ2-3, with D possibly being TRBD2 (7 bases). This CDR3 is 14 amino acids long. V was clipped by 2 bases and J by 4 bases, with 11 bases between them. In germline, CDR1 is SGDLS, CDR2 YYNGEE. This CDR3 is CASSVGGGPDTQYF. CDR3 bases: TGTGCCAGCAGCGTTGGGGGGGGGCCAGATACGCAGTATTTT.

This clone was counted only a few times. The V and J genes are TRBV7-3 and TRBJ1-1, with 9 bases lining up with TRBD1. V lost 5 bases, J lost 0 bases, and 4 bases stayed unmatched. CDR3 length: 15 residues. In germline, CDR1 is SGHTA, CDR2 FQGTGA. CDR3 coding DNA: TGTGCCAGCAGCGAAAACAGGGGGCTGAACACTGAAGCTTTCTTT. Translating it yields CASSENRGLNTEAFF.

The chain links TRBV27 to TRBJ2-5; D might be TRBD2 (6 bases). The V and J ends lost 8 bases and 5 bases respectively, with 21 bases between them. Germline CDR1 and CDR2: MNHEY and SMNVEV (reference sequence). The CDR3 loop spans 15 amino acids. CDR3 loop: CASAGGGPVMETQYF. CDR3 nucleotides: TGTGCCAGCGCCGGGGGTGGGCCAGTTATGGAGACCCAGTACTTC.

The chain is built from TRBV2 and TRBJ1-1, with D perhaps matching TRBD1 (5 bases). The germline V gene encodes CDR1 SNHLY and CDR2 FYNNEI. V gave up 9 bases and J gave up 3 bases, with 11 bases separating them. The length of the CDR3 is 12 residues. CDR3 in DNA: TGTGCCAGTAGGGGTGGGTACACTGAAGCTTTCTTT. Translated: CASRGGYTEAFF. The whole variable domain, remainder taken from reference TRBV2 and TRBJ1-1, is EPEVTQTPSHQVTQMGQEVILRCVPISNHLYFYWYRQILGQKVEFLVSFYNNEISEKSEIFDDQFSVERPDGSNFTLKIRSTKLEDSAMYFCASRGGYTEAFFGQGTRLTVV.